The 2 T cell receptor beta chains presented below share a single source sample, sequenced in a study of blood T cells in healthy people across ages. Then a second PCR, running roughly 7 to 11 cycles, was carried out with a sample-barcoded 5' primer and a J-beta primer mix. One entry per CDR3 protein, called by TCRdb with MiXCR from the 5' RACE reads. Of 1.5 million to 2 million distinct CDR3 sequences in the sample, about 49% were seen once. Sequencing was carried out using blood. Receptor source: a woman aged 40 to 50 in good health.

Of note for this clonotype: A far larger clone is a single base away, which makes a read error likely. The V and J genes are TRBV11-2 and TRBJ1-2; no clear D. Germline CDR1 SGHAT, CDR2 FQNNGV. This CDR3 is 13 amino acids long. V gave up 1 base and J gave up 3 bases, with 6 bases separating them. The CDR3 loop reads CASSLGPHYGYTF. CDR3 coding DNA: TGTGCCAGCAGCTTAGGGCCTCACTATGGCTACACCTTC.

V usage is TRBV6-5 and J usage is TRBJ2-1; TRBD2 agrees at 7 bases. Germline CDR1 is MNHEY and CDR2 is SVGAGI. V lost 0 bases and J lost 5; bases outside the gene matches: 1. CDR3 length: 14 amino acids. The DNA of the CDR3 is TGTGCCAGCAGTTACTCGAGCGGGGACAATGAGCAGTTCTTC. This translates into CASSYSSGDNEQFF.